This TCR beta chain was sequenced during a study of shared clonotypes between healthy human individuals. This clone was counted at least ten times. Generated by immunoSEQ multiplex PCR, the TCRdb table keeps only in-frame clones and is missing some. The sample records 450,000 or so clones, about 74% being singletons. Germline V lookup: CDR1 SGHTA, CDR2 FQGTGA. The CDR3 has 18 residues. The ends lost 0 bases at V and 6 bases at J; junction bases unmatched: 11. Sample: PBMCs. This sequence originates from a middle-aged woman in good health. Some clones in this sample may be carry-over from other donors' samples. This chain uses TRBV7-3 with TRBJ2-1, with 10 bases lining up with TRBD2. CDR3 loop: CASSLTDIASGRGNEQFF. The CDR3 DNA sequence: TGTGCCAGCAGCTTAACGGATATTGCTAGCGGGAGAGGCAATGAGCAGTTCTTC. The full variable domain, completed using reference TRBV7-3 and TRBJ2-1, is GAGVSQTPSNKVTEKGKYVELRCDPISGHTALYWYRQSLGQGPEFLIYFQGTGAADDSGLPNDRFFAVRPEGSVSTLKIQRTERGDSAVYLCASSLTDIASGRGNEQFFGPGTRLTVL.